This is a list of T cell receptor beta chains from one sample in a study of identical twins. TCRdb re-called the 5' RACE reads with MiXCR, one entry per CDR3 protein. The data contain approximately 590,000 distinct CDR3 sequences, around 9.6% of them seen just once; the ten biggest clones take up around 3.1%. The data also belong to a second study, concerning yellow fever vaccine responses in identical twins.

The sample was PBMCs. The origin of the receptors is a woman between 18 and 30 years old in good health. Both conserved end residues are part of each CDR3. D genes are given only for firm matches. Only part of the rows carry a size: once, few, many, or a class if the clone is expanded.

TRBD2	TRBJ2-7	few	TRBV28	CASRPSGSPEQYF	TGTGCCAGCAGACCAAGCGGGAGCCCCGAGCAGTACTTC
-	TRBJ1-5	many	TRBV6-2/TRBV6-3	CASSPVGAGQPQHF	TGTGCCAGCAGTCCCGTAGGGGCCGGTCAGCCCCAGCATTTT
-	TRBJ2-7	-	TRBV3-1	CASSQRGDNEQYF	TGTGCCAGCAGCCAACGAGGGGACAACGAGCAGTACTTC
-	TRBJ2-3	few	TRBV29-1	CSVSPSADTQYF	TGCAGCGTTTCTCCATCGGCAGATACGCAGTATTTT
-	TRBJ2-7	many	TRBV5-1	CASSPWDNSYEQYF	TGCGCCAGCAGCCCATGGGACAATTCCTACGAGCAGTACTTC
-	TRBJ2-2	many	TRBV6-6	CASTTGTGELFF	TGTGCCAGCACCACGGGGACCGGGGAGCTGTTTTTT
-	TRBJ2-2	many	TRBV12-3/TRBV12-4	CASSSPGRVTGELFF	TGTGCCAGCAGTTCCCCGGGACGAGTGACCGGGGAGCTGTTTTTT
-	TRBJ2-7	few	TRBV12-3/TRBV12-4	CASRLGGDQQYF	TGTGCCAGCAGACTCGGAGGGGACCAGCAGTACTTC
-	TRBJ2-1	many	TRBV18	CASSPGRSPEQFF	TGTGCCAGCTCACCAGGAAGGAGTCCTGAGCAGTTCTTC
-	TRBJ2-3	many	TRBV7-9	CASSLAGGGEDTQYF	TGTGCCAGCAGCTTAGCGGGTGGAGGGGAAGATACGCAGTATTTT
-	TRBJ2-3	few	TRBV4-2	CASSQDGQTSDTQYF	TGTGCCAGCAGCCAAGATGGGCAGACCTCAGATACGCAGTATTTT
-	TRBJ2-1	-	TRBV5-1	CASSLAGAGRNEQFF	TGCGCCAGCAGCTTGGCCGGAGCGGGCCGGAATGAGCAGTTCTTC
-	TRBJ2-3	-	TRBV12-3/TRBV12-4	CASSSPSGDPPTDTQYF	TGTGCCAGCAGCTCGCCTTCAGGGGACCCACCGACAGATACGCAGTATTTT
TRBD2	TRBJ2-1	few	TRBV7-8	CASSPARLAGGASGYNEQFF	TGTGCCAGCAGCCCAGCCCGCCTAGCGGGGGGGGCCTCAGGATACAATGAGCAGTTCTTC
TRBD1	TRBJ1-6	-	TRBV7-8	CASSYDKTGFNSPLHF	TGTGCCAGCAGCTATGACAAGACAGGGTTTAATTCACCCCTCCACTTT
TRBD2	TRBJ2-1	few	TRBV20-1	CSAWTSSYNEQFF	TGCAGTGCTTGGACTAGCTCCTACAATGAGCAGTTCTTC
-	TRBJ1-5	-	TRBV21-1	CASRKTADQPQHF	TGTGCCAGCAGAAAGACAGCAGATCAGCCCCAGCATTTT
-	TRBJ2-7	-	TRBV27	CASSLGPDGSYEQYF	TGTGCCAGCAGTTTAGGCCCTGACGGTTCCTACGAGCAGTACTTC
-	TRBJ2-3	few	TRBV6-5	CASSYRPTDTQYF	TGTGCCAGCAGTTACAGGCCGACAGATACGCAGTATTTT
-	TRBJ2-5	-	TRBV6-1	CASSEIGKERETQYF	TGTGCCAGCAGTGAAATAGGGAAAGAGAGGGAGACCCAGTACTTC
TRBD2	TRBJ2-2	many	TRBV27	CASSSLPGLAGPGELFF	TGTGCCAGCAGTTCCCTCCCGGGACTAGCGGGGCCCGGGGAGCTGTTTTTT
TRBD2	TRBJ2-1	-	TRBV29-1	CSVESGSGGYNEQFF	TGCAGCGTTGAAAGCGGTAGCGGGGGCTACAATGAGCAGTTCTTC
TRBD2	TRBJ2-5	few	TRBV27	CASSLRGLAGPGETQYF	TGTGCCAGCAGTTTAAGGGGACTAGCGGGGCCGGGAGAGACCCAGTACTTC
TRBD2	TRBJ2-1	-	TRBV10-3	CAISESRGGQFF	TGTGCCATCAGTGAGTCGCGGGGGGGGCAGTTCTTC
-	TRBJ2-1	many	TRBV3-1	CASSQVGTVSYNEQFF	TGTGCCAGCAGCCAAGTAGGGACGGTCTCCTACAATGAGCAGTTCTTC
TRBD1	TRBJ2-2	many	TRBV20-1	CSASKIAGGTGELFF	TGCAGTGCAAGCAAAATTGCAGGGGGCACCGGGGAGCTGTTTTTT
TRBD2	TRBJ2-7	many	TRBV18	CASSRGDTSYEQYF	TGTGCCAGCTCGCGGGGGGACACTTCCTACGAGCAGTACTTC
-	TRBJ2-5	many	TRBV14	CASSLLTGWTQYF	TGTGCCAGCAGCCTCCTGACGGGGTGGACCCAGTACTTC